What follows are 9 T cell receptor beta chains derived from one specimen sequenced in a study of blood T cell repertoires in COVID-19. The data were produced by immunoSEQ multiplex PCR, yet TCRdb's version contains in-frame clones alone and is incomplete. The table shows 50,000 to 60,000 clones, with 85% occurring only once. The sequencing input was peripheral blood. The receptors were sampled from a human donor in a cohort sampled during active COVID-19.

The genes are TRBV7-2 and TRBJ2-7, with D unclear. Germline assignment: CDR1 SGHTA and CDR2 FQGNSA. CDR3 length equals 12 residues. Trimming shortened V by 5 bases and J by 2 bases, and 7 bases separated the two germline ends. In nucleotides, the CDR3 is TGTGCCAGCAGCCAAAAAACCTACGAGCAGTACTTC. It translates to CASSQKTYEQYF.

The chain employs TRBV5-1 and TRBJ1-3, with TRBD1 matching over 7 bases. The CDR3 has 14 residues. J gave up 2 bases and V 4 bases, and 3 bases lay outside the gene matches. Germline CDR1 is SGHRS and CDR2 is YFSETQ. CDR3 in DNA: TGCGCCAGCAGCACGACAGGGACTGGAAACACCATATATTTT. It encodes CASSTTGTGNTIYF. Full variable domain (rest looked up from reference TRBV5-1 and TRBJ1-3): KAGVTQTPRYLIKTRGQQVTLSCSPISGHRSVSWYQQTPGQGLQFLFEYFSETQRNKGNFPGRFSGRQFSNSRSEMNVSTLELGDSALYLCASSTTGTGNTIYFGEGSWLTVV.

The gene calls are TRBV27 and TRBJ2-1; 8 bases match TRBD2. Germline V gene lookup returns CDR1 MNHEY and CDR2 SMNVEV (reference sequence). This CDR3 has 16 amino acids. V gave up 7 bases and J gave up 7 bases; unmatched junction bases: 15. The DNA of the CDR3 is TGTGCCAGCATCGGTAGAGCGGGAGCTTTCAGGAATGAGCAGTTCTTC. Translated: CASIGRAGAFRNEQFF.

The chain couples TRBV5-5 to TRBJ2-7; possibly TRBD2 for D (6 bases). Germline CDR1 and CDR2: SGHKS and YYEKEE (reference sequence). The V gene lost 4 bases and the J gene lost 1 base, with 12 bases spanning the gap. The CDR3 extends over 14 amino acids. CDR3 loop: CASSRDGSSYEQYF. The DNA of the CDR3 is TGTGCCAGCAGCCGGGACGGGAGTTCCTACGAGCAGTACTTC.

The chain combines TRBV6-5 with TRBJ2-7, with 8 bases matching TRBD2. Germline values: CDR1 MNHEY, CDR2 SVGAGI. The V segment lost 8 bases and the J segment 4 bases; nucleotides outside the gene matches: 7. The CDR3 is 13 residues long. The CDR3 DNA sequence: TGTGCCAGCCGCCAGCGGGAGTGGTACGAGCAGTACTTC. Translation: CASRQREWYEQYF.

This clone was detected a few times. This chain connects TRBV18 to TRBJ2-3, with TRBD1 matching over 9 bases. V shed 6 bases and J 4 bases; nucleotides not matched to a gene: 5. This CDR3 has 14 residues. Germline V gene lookup returns CDR1 KGHSH and CDR2 LQKENI. As DNA, the CDR3 is TGTGCCAGCTCCTTGGGACAGGGAGCAGATACGCAGTATTTT. The encoded protein is CASSLGQGADTQYF.

The rearrangement joins TRBV7-8 to TRBJ2-3, with TRBD2 matching 9 bases. This CDR3 has 14 residues. Germline loops: CDR1 SGHVS, CDR2 FQNEAQ. V dropped 1 base and J dropped 5; count of bases not matched to a gene: 1. The CDR3 here is CASSLGAGGDTQYF. DNA for the CDR3: TGTGCCAGCAGCTTAGGAGCGGGGGGAGATACGCAGTATTTT.

The chain recombines TRBV3-1 (or the pseudogene TRBV3-2) with TRBJ1-5; D is ambiguous. CDR3 length: 15 residues. The ends were cut back, 4 bases at V and 2 bases at J, with 12 bases in the middle. Germline-derived CDR1 and CDR2 are LGHDT and YNNKEL (reference sequence). In nucleotides, the CDR3 is TGTGCCAGCAGCCCGGAGGAAGTGGGCAATCAGCCCCAGCATTTT. This gives the protein CASSPEEVGNQPQHF.

The CDR3 region has the DNA TGTGCCAGCAGCTTGGGAGGGACTAGCGGGACCTACGAGCAGTACTTC. Translating it yields CASSLGGTSGTYEQYF. V usage is TRBV7-2 and J usage is TRBJ2-7; 13 nucleotides agree with TRBD2. The CDR3 sequence is 16 residues long. CDR1 and CDR2 (germline): SGHTA, FQGNSA. Germline trimming cut 3 bases from V and 2 bases from J; bases unmatched to any gene: 4.